The 32 T cell receptor beta chains given below trace back to one sample, sequenced in a study of human T cells and chemical hapten exposure. TCRdb re-called the RACE reads with MiXCR, one entry per CDR3 protein. The sample contains 180,000 or so distinct CDR3 sequences, roughly 15% of which appear only once. Described time point: patch test 1, 2 weeks after DPC sensitization. This sample's treatment: therapeutic diphenylcyclopropenone sensitization with weekly scalp DPC. Sequences were derived from whole blood, sampled in connection with sensitization to the hapten diphenylcyclopropenone (DPC). The source of these receptors is a woman aged 30 to 39 with alopecia areata. Some clones in this sample may be carry-over from other donors' samples.

V is TRBV4-2 and J is TRBJ2-6; D not resolved. Germline-derived CDR1 and CDR2 are LGHNA and YNFKEQ. V lost 0 bases and J lost 0, with 12 bases in between. The CDR3 runs to 18 residues. The CDR3 sequence: CASSQETVASSGANVLTF. The CDR3, as DNA: TGTGCCAGCAGCCAAGAAACCGTCGCGAGCTCTGGGGCCAACGTCCTGACTTTC.

To note about this clonotype: Given a much more abundant clone one base away, this may be a read error. The chain carries TRBV5-1 and TRBJ2-7; tentative D call: TRBD1 (6 bases). There are 13 residues in the CDR3. Germline V gene data show CDR1 as SGHRS and CDR2 as YFSETQ. The CDR3 nucleotides read TGCACCAGCAGCTGGGACAAGACCTACGAGCAGTACTTC. Translated: CTSSWDKTYEQYF.

This clonotype was seen more than once but under ten times. The chain is built from TRBV5-1 and TRBJ1-1; D not certain. CDR3 size: 13 residues. Trimming pared 2 bases from V and 4 bases from J, leaving 9 bases between. The germline CDR1 and CDR2 sequences are SGHRS and YFSETQ. The CDR3 sequence: CASSFEVSTEAFF. DNA for the CDR3: TGCGCCAGCAGCTTCGAGGTCAGCACTGAAGCTTTCTTT.

This clonotype was detected ten times or more. This chain links TRBV30 with TRBJ1-3; no reliable D call. CDR3 length: 13 amino acids. Germline CDR1 reads GTSNPN; CDR2 reads SVGIG (reference sequence). The V end was cut by 3 bases, the J end by 4 bases, with 10 bases between. CDR3 sequence reads: CAWSQTGGNTIYF. The CDR3 DNA follows: TGTGCCTGGAGCCAAACGGGGGGAAACACCATATATTTT. Variable domain in full (rest from reference TRBV30 and TRBJ1-3): SQTIHQWPATLVQPVGSPLSLECTVEGTSNPNLYWYRQAAGRGLQLLFYSVGIGQISSEVPQNLSASRPQDRQFILSSKKLLLSDSGFYLCAWSQTGGNTIYFGEGSWLTVV.

This clonotype was found once. The genes are TRBV10-3 and TRBJ2-7, with a possible D match to TRBD2 (6 bases). The germline gives CDR1 ENHRY, CDR2 SYGVKD. CDR3 length equals 13 residues. Trimming removed 3 bases from V and 7 bases from J, with 13 bases in between. Here the CDR3 DNA reads TGTGCCATCAGTGAACCCTCGGGGGAAGAGCAGTACTTC. The encoded protein is CAISEPSGEEQYF.

This clonotype showed up just a few times. CDR3 coding DNA: TGCAGCGTTCATCAGGGCACCGGGGAGCTGTTTTTT. Translated, it gives CSVHQGTGELFF. V gene TRBV29-1 combines with J gene TRBJ2-2; D is perhaps TRBD1 (5 bases). The CDR3 has 12 amino acids. V lost 5 bases, J lost 4 bases, and 8 bases lay in between. Germline V gene sequence: CDR1 SQVTM, CDR2 ANQGSEA.

The V call is TRBV18, the J call TRBJ1-1; 8 bases are a match to TRBD1. CDR1 is KGHSH and CDR2 is LQKENI in the germline V gene. The CDR3 loop spans 13 amino acids. V lost 1 base, J lost 7 bases, and 2 bases stayed unmatched. CDR3 sequence reads: CASSPLTGDEAFF. The CDR3 DNA reads as TGTGCCAGCTCACCACTGACAGGGGATGAAGCTTTCTTT.

In its sample, this clonotype was seen a few times. The rearrangement uses TRBV29-1 and TRBJ1-1; no firm D call. The CDR3 consists of 11 residues. CDR1 is SQVTM and CDR2 is ANQGSEA in the germline V gene. Deletions cut 7 bases from V and 1 base from J, with 7 bases between. CDR3 region: CSAESNTEAFF. DNA of the CDR3: TGCAGCGCCGAATCGAACACTGAAGCTTTCTTT.

This clonotype was observed a handful of times. The chain combines TRBV29-1 with TRBJ1-1; D gene uncertain. Deletions cut 0 bases from V and 1 base from J, with 6 bases between. Germline CDR1 reads SQVTM; CDR2 reads ANQGSEA. The CDR3 consists of 13 residues. In DNA, the CDR3 is TGCAGCGTTGAAGATCGACGGAACACTGAAGCTTTCTTT. This encodes CSVEDRRNTEAFF.

Ten or more counts support this clonotype. The chain is built from TRBV28 and TRBJ2-7, with D unclear. Trimming pared 5 bases from V and 2 bases from J, leaving 10 bases between. The germline V gene has CDR1 MDHEN and CDR2 SYDVKM. The CDR3 has 13 residues. The CDR3 protein is CASSRTDPYEQYF. In DNA form, the CDR3 reads TGTGCCAGCAGTCGGACCGATCCCTACGAGCAGTACTTC.

The V and J genes are TRBV27 and TRBJ2-1; no definite D call. V dropped 0 bases and J dropped 7 bases, with 10 bases sitting between them. Germline CDR1 MNHEY, CDR2 SMNVEV (reference sequence). The CDR3 is made up of 14 amino acids. CDR3 protein: CASSLSARANEQFF. The CDR3 DNA reads as TGTGCCAGCAGTTTATCGGCCAGAGCAAATGAGCAGTTCTTC.

This clonotype was detected a few times. The chain uses TRBV27 and TRBJ1-3, with D unclear. CDR3 length: 13 amino acids. V was trimmed by 3 bases and J by 3 bases, leaving 6 bases between them. Germline CDR1 is MNHEY and CDR2 is SMNVEV (reference sequence). The CDR3 DNA follows: TGTGCCAGCAGTTTTTCCAGTGGAAACACCATATATTTT. Encoded protein: CASSFSSGNTIYF.

The CDR3 sequence: CASSPGNNEKLFF. The CDR3 DNA reads TGTGCCAGCTCACCAGGGAATAATGAAAAACTGTTTTTT. The J gene is TRBJ1-4, the V gene TRBV18; D uncertain. The V gene's germline CDR1 is KGHSH and CDR2 LQKENI. The CDR3 extends over 13 amino acids. Trimming took 2 bases from V and 4 from J, leaving 5 bases between them.

This clonotype was found a few times. The gene calls are TRBV18 and TRBJ2-3, with D uncertain. The V end lost 2 bases, the J end lost 2 bases, and 8 bases lay between the germline ends. Germline V lookup: CDR1 KGHSH, CDR2 LQKENI. This CDR3 comprises 14 residues. DNA for the CDR3: TGTGCCAGCTCACCAGGCGGAACCACAGATACGCAGTATTTT. Residues: CASSPGGTTDTQYF.

The chain carries TRBV18 and TRBJ2-7; D might be TRBD2 (6 bases). CDR1 is KGHSH and CDR2 is LQKENI in the germline V gene. The CDR3 extends over 14 amino acids. V lost 1 base and J 4 bases, leaving 11 bases between the germline ends. CDR3 region: CASSPLEGQYEQYF. The CDR3 nucleotides are TGTGCCAGCTCACCACTGGAGGGGCAGTACGAGCAGTACTTC.

This clonotype is labeled medium-sized. J is TRBJ1-6 and V is TRBV4-3; D remains ambiguous. Trimming removed 0 bases from V and 2 bases from J, with 8 bases in between. The CDR3 loop spans 16 amino acids. CDR1 is LGHNA and CDR2 is YSLEER in the germline V gene. The CDR3 loop is CASSQDGQAYNSPLHF. The CDR3 DNA is TGCGCCAGCAGCCAAGATGGGCAGGCCTATAATTCACCCCTCCACTTT.

This clonotype was observed a few times. The rearrangement uses TRBV5-1 and TRBJ2-7, with D hard to call. The CDR3 loop spans 11 amino acids. CDR1 is SGHRS and CDR2 is YFSETQ in the germline V gene. V was cut by 0 bases and J by 5 bases, with 3 bases left in between. CDR3: CASSLENEQYF. CDR3 coding DNA: TGCGCCAGCAGCTTGGAGAACGAGCAGTACTTC.

J is TRBJ2-2 and V is TRBV7-9; the match to TRBD1 covers 12 bases. The trim removed 5 bases at V and 6 bases at J, leaving 4 bases unmatched. The CDR3 length is 15 residues. Germline V gives CDR1 SEHNR, CDR2 FQNEAQ (reference sequence). DNA for the CDR3: TGTGCCAGCAGCCCCCGGGACAGGGGGCCCGGGGAGCTGTTTTTT. It codes for CASSPRDRGPGELFF.

This chain joins TRBV20-1 and TRBJ1-4; no clear D gene. V gave up 4 bases and J gave up 6 bases, with 15 bases separating them. CDR3 length equals 14 residues. CDR1 is DFQATT and CDR2 is SNEGSKA in the germline V gene (reference sequence). CDR3: CSANPGDVHEKLFF. CDR3 nucleotides: TGCAGTGCTAATCCGGGCGACGTCCATGAAAAACTGTTTTTT.

This clonotype has just a few counts. The chain recombines TRBV21-1 with TRBJ2-7; the table's D call, TRBD1, has no DNA check behind it. TRBV21-1 is a documented pseudogene. This CDR3 has 15 residues. CDR3 bases: TGTGCCAGCAGCCTGCGGGGGAAAAGGTCCTACGAGCAGTACTTC. Amino acids: CASSLRGKRSYEQYF.

This clonotype was counted only a few times. The chain has TRBV2 and TRBJ2-2; a weak D match, TRBD1 (5 bases). Trimming left V 6 bases short and J 5 bases short, with 19 bases between. The germline V gene encodes CDR1 SNHLY and CDR2 FYNNEI. The CDR3 loop spans 16 amino acids. CDR3 sequence (DNA): TGTGCCAGCAGCGCCCTGGGGCAGGGTCGTACCGGGGAGCTGTTTTTT. It translates to CASSALGQGRTGELFF.

The gene calls are TRBV18 and TRBJ2-5; D perhaps matches TRBD2 (5 bases). The CDR3 contains 14 residues. Trimming took 1 base from V and 1 from J, leaving 7 bases between them. Germline loops: CDR1 KGHSH, CDR2 LQKENI. CDR3 region: CASSPRGAQETQYF. In nucleotides, the CDR3 is TGTGCCAGCTCACCACGGGGAGCCCAAGAGACCCAGTACTTC. The complete variable domain, with remaining parts taken from reference TRBV18 and TRBJ2-5, reads NAGVMQNPRHLVRRRGQEARLRCSPMKGHSHVYWYRQLPEEGLKFMVYLQKENIIDESGMPKERFSAEFPKEGPSILRIQQVVRGDSAAYFCASSPRGAQETQYFGPGTRLLVL.

In DNA form, the CDR3 reads TGCGCCAGCAGCTTGGGCAGACCACTTAACACTGAAGCTTTCTTT. Translating it yields CASSLGRPLNTEAFF. The chain recombines TRBV5-1 with TRBJ1-1; D unclear. Germline lookup yields CDR1 SGHRS and CDR2 YFSETQ. The CDR3 sequence is 15 residues long. The ends were cut back, 0 bases at V and 2 bases at J, with 11 bases in the middle.

In its sample, this clonotype was seen a few times. V usage is TRBV20-1 and J usage is TRBJ2-5; D is possibly TRBD2 (5 bases). The CDR3 runs to 11 residues. Germline loops: CDR1 DFQATT, CDR2 SNEGSKA (reference sequence). V lost 8 bases to trimming and J lost 5 bases, with 12 bases between them. The CDR3: CSIKRGETQYF. CDR3 in DNA: TGCAGTATTAAGAGAGGGGAGACCCAGTACTTC.

The chain couples TRBV7-6 to TRBJ2-7; the D call may be TRBD1 or TRBD2 (6 bases each). The germline gives CDR1 SGHVS, CDR2 FNYEAQ. This CDR3 contains 15 residues. Trimming shortened V by 1 base and J by 5 bases, and 15 bases separated the two germline ends. The DNA of the CDR3 is TGTGCCAGCAGCTTAGAGGGGGGTTCGTTGGACGAGCAGTACTTC. It yields the protein CASSLEGGSLDEQYF.

V and J are TRBV5-4 and TRBJ2-1, with D hard to call. The ends were cut back, 0 bases at V and 12 bases at J, with 7 bases in the middle. The germline CDR1 and CDR2 sequences are SGHNT and YYREEE (reference sequence). CDR3 length: 11 residues. In DNA form, the CDR3 reads TGTGCCAGCAGCTTGGAGTTGCGGCAGTTCTTC. This codes for CASSLELRQFF.

The chain couples TRBV28 to TRBJ1-1; possibly TRBD1 for D (5 bases). The length of the CDR3 is 11 residues. Germline CDR1 and CDR2: MDHEN and SYDVKM. The V end lost 8 bases, the J end lost 9 bases, and 13 bases lay between the germline ends. CDR3 in DNA: TGTGCCAGCGGCGGAGAGGACAAAGCTTTCTTT. It is translated as CASGGEDKAFF.

V is TRBV29-1 and J is TRBJ1-2, with D possibly matching TRBD1 (5 bases). Trimming pared 4 bases from V and 4 bases from J, leaving 13 bases between. The CDR3 extends over 13 amino acids. The germline CDR1 and CDR2 sequences are SQVTM and ANQGSEA. As DNA, the CDR3 is TGCAGCGTTGTTGGGGCTGAGGGCTATGGCTACACCTTC. This encodes CSVVGAEGYGYTF.

This clonotype was counted a few times. The chain has TRBV12-3 or TRBV12-4 and TRBJ1-3; 8 bases are a match to TRBD1. V lost 4 bases and J lost 0; bases outside the gene matches: 2. The CDR3 sequence is 15 residues long. The CDR3 nucleotides are TGTGCCAGCAGTTCTACAGGGGGCTCTGGAAACACCATATATTTT. Translated, it gives CASSSTGGSGNTIYF.

This clonotype was observed many times. V and J are TRBV7-2 and TRBJ2-7; no definite D call. This CDR3 contains 14 residues. Trimming removed 2 bases at V and 5 bases at J, with 13 bases between. CDR1 is SGHTA and CDR2 is FQGNSA in the germline V gene. The CDR3 protein is CASSLRPQAHEQYF. The CDR3 region has the DNA TGTGCCAGCAGCTTACGACCGCAAGCCCACGAGCAGTACTTC.

This clonotype was seen a few times. The chain joins TRBV18 to TRBJ2-3; TRBD2 might be the D (5 bases). The CDR3 totals 15 residues. CDR1 is KGHSH, CDR2 LQKENI, per germline. Trimming stripped 3 bases from V and 6 bases from J, with 16 bases between. As DNA, the CDR3 is TGTGCCAGCTCACCGCGGACTTACCCTGGGGATACGCAGTATTTT. Protein sequence: CASSPRTYPGDTQYF.

This chain joins TRBV18 and TRBJ1-1; no reliable D call. Trimming removed 1 base at V and 5 bases at J, with 11 bases between. The CDR3 is made up of 14 amino acids. The V gene's germline CDR1 is KGHSH and CDR2 LQKENI. The CDR3 coding sequence is TGTGCCAGCTCACCACAGACGACTACAACTGAAGCTTTCTTT. It translates to CASSPQTTTTEAFF.